The present TCR beta chain was sequenced within a study of beta chain features in type 1 diabetes. Study results and caveats: Because the template was cDNA, high-expressing cells might be over-represented.

TCRB transcripts that were expressed got sequenced, as all of the isolated RNA had been reverse transcribed. Sequenced by immunoSEQ multiplex PCR; TCRdb stores in-frame clones only, minus some. This table holds hundreds of thousands of clones, less than 20% found once. The germline CDR1 and CDR2 sequences are KGHSH and LQKENI. V was pared by 2 bases and J by 2 bases, with 5 bases between. This CDR3 region has 13 residues. This clone was detected a few times. Its antigen is currently unknown. The specimen was naive CD4+ T cells from blood. The origin of this receptor is a young man in good health. The rearrangement uses TRBV18 and TRBJ2-3; no definite D call. CDR3: CASSPGLTDTQYF. For the CDR3, the DNA is TGTGCCAGCTCACCAGGCCTCACAGATACGCAGTATTTT.